One and the same sample provided the 5 T cell receptor beta chains below, sequenced in a study of TET2 disruption in CD19-targeted CAR T cells. Indicated treatment: autologous CTL019 cells: CD19 CAR with 4-1BB and CD3 zeta domains. Here immunoSEQ multiplex PCR was the method, and the copy in TCRdb shows in-frame clones only, minus some. The table lists under 30,000 clones. These TCRs' antigens remain unknown. The specimen was CD8- CAR+ T cells sorted from cultured blood T cells, collected for CD19 CAR T cell therapy. Subset defined: CD8-negative CAR-positive T cells from the infusion product. The origin of the receptors is a man between 70 and 80 years old with chronic lymphocytic leukemia.

Note on this clone: The sequence runs out 3 residues before the end of the CDR3; the remainder is reconstructed from the germline J gene. The chain recombines TRBV11-2 with TRBJ1-1; no reliable D call. CDR1 SGHAT and CDR2 FQNNGV come from the germline V gene. This CDR3 spans 12 amino acids. Trimming took 2 bases from V and 3 from J, leaving 4 bases between them. The CDR3 DNA, read in part, is TGTGCCAGCAGCTTACTGTACACTGAA. This codes for CASSLLYTE. The complete CDR3 reads CASSLLYTEAFF.

A word on this clone: The CDR3 end lies 3 residues beyond the end of the read and is filled in from the germline J gene. The V call is TRBV7-2, the J call TRBJ2-4, with D maybe TRBD2 (5 bases). The CDR3 length is 14 residues. Germline CDR1 is SGHTA and CDR2 is FQGNSA. The covered CDR3 bases are TGTGCCAGCACCGCGAGATTGGCTAGCTATGGT. Residues: CASTARLASYG. The entire CDR3 protein is CASTARLASYGQYF.

The sequenced CDR3 bases are TGTGCCAGCAGCTTAGGTGGCGGACAAGAGACC. Translated, it gives CASSLGGGQET. The whole CDR3 protein is CASSLGGGQETQYF. The chain recombines TRBV7-2 with TRBJ2-5; D remains ambiguous. The CDR3 goes on 3 residues after the read ends, and that part is filled in from the germline J gene. CDR3 length equals 14 residues. Looked up from germline, CDR1 is SGHTA and CDR2 is FQGNSA. V dropped 1 base and J dropped 2 bases, with 8 bases sitting between them.

To note about this clone: Sequencing ends 3 residues short of the CDR3 end; the germline J gene provides the rest. The V gene is TRBV2, the J gene TRBJ1-1; no reliable D call. Trimming stripped 7 bases from V and 6 bases from J, with 9 bases between. Germline V gene data show CDR1 as SNHLY and CDR2 as FYNNEI. This CDR3 has 11 amino acids. The DNA read from the CDR3 is TGTGCCAGCACCCTAAGGGCTGAA. Amino acid sequence: CASTLRAE. The full CDR3 reads CASTLRAEAFF.

Details on this clone: The read terminates 3 residues ahead of where the CDR3 ends, so the germline J gene completes it. The rearrangement joins TRBV12-3 or TRBV12-4 to TRBJ2-3; 11 bases match TRBD2. V lost 2 bases to trimming and J lost 0 bases; unmatched junction nucleotides: 7. The CDR3 spans 18 residues. The CDR3 bases that were read are TGTGCCAGCAGTTTACGGCTAGCGGGGGGTCTGAGCACAGATACG. This gives the protein CASSLRLAGGLSTDT. The whole CDR3 protein reads CASSLRLAGGLSTDTQYF.